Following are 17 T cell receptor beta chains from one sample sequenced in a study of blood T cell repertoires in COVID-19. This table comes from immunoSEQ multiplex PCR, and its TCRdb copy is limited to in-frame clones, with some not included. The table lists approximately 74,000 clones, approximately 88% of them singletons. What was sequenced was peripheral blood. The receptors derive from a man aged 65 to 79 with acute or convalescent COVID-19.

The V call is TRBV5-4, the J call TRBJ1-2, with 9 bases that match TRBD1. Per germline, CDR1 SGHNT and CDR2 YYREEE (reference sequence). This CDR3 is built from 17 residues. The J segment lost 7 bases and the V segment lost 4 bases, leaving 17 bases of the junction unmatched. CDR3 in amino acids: CASSTDRGLVFSGGYTF. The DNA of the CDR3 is TGTGCCAGCAGCACGGACAGGGGCCTGGTTTTTTCGGGTGGCTACACCTTC.

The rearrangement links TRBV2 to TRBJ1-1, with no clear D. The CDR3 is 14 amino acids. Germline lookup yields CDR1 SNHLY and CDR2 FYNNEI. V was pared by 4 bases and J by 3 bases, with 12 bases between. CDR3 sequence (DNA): TGTGCCAGCAGTGCGTCGCAGGCGTACACTGAAGCTTTCTTT. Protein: CASSASQAYTEAFF.

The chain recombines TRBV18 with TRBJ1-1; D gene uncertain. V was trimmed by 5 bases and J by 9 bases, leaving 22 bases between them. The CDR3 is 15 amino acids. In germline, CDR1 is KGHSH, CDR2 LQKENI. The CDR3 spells CASSFTGIGGEKAFF. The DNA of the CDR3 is TGTGCCAGCTCATTTACGGGTATAGGCGGTGAAAAAGCTTTCTTT.

The CDR3 sequence is CASSHVYTGELFF. The CDR3 region has the DNA TGTGCCAGCAGCCACGTTTACACCGGGGAGCTGTTTTTT. The chain uses TRBV3-1 (or the pseudogene TRBV3-2) and TRBJ2-2; D remains ambiguous. The germline CDR1 and CDR2 sequences are LGHDT and YNNKEL (reference sequence). Trimming took off 3 bases at V and 3 bases at J, with 5 bases between the two ends. The CDR3 has 13 residues.

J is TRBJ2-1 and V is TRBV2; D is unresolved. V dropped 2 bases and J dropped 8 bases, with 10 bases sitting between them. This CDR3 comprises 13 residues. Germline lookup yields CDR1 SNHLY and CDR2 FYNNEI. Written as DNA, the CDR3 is TGTGCCAGCAGTGAATTTCGCGGAGATGAGCAGTTCTTC. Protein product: CASSEFRGDEQFF.

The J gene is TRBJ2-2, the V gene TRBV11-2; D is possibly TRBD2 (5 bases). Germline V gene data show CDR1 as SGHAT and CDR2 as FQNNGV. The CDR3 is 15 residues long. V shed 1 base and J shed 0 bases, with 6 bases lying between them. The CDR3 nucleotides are TGTGCCAGCAGCTTAGCGGGATCGAACACCGGGGAGCTGTTTTTT. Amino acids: CASSLAGSNTGELFF.

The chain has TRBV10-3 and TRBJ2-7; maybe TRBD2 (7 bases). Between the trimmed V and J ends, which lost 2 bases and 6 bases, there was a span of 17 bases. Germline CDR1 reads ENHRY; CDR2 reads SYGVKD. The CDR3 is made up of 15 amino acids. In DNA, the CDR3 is TGTGCCATCAGTGAGCGAGGGGGGGGACCCCCCGAGCAGTACTTC. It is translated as CAISERGGGPPEQYF.

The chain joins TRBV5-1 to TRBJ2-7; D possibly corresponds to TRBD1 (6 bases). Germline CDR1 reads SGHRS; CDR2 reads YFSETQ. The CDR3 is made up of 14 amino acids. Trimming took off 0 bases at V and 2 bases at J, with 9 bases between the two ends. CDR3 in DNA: TGCGCCAGCAGCTTGGCCAGGGACACCTACGAGCAGTACTTC. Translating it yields CASSLARDTYEQYF.

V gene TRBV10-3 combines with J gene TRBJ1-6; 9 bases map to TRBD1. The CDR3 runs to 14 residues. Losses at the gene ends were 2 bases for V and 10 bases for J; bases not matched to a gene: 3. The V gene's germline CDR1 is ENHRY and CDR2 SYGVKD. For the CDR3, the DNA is TGTGCCATCAGTGAGGGGACAGGGAGATCACCCCTCCACTTT. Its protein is CAISEGTGRSPLHF.

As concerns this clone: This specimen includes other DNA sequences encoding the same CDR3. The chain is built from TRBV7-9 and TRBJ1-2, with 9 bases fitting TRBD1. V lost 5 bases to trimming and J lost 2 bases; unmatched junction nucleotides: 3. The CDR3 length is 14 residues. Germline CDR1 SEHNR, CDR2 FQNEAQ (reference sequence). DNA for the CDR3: TGTGCCAGCAGCCCGGGACAGGGAAACTATGGCTACACCTTC. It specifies CASSPGQGNYGYTF. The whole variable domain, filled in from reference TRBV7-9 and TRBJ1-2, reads DTGVSQNPRHKITKRGQNVTFRCDPISEHNRLYWYRQTLGQGPEFLTYFQNEAQLEKSRLLSDRFSAERPKGSFSTLEIQRTEQGDSAMYLCASSPGQGNYGYTFGSGTRLTVV.

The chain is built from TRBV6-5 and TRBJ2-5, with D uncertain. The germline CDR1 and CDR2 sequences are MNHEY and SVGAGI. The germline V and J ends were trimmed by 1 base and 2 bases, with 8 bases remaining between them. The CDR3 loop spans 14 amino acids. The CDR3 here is CASSYYSEQETQYF. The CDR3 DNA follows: TGTGCCAGCAGTTACTATTCAGAACAAGAGACCCAGTACTTC.

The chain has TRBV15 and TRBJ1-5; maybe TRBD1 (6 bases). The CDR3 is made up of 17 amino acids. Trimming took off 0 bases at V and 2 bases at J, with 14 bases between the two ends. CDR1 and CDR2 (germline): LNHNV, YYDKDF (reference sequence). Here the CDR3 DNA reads TGTGCCACCAGCAGAGATACCGGGGGGCAGGGCAATCAGCCCCAGCATTTT. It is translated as CATSRDTGGQGNQPQHF.

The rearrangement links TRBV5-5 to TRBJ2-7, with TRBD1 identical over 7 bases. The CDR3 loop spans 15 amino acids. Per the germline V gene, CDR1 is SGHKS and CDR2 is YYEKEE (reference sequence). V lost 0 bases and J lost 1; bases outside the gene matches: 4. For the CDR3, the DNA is TGTGCCAGCAGCTTGGGTCCGGGACAGTCCTACGAGCAGTACTTC. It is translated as CASSLGPGQSYEQYF.

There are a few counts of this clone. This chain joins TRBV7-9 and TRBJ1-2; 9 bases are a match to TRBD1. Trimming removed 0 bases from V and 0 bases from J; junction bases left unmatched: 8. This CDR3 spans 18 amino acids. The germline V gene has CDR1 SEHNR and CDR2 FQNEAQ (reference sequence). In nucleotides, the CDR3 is TGTGCCAGCAGCTTAGCGCGAACCGGACAGGGGACTAACTATGGCTACACCTTC. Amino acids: CASSLARTGQGTNYGYTF.

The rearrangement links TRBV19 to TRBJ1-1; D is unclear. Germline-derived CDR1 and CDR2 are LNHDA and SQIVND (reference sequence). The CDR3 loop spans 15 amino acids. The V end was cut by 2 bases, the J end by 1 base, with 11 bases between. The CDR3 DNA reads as TGTGCCAGTAGTATACAACTAACCAGGAACACTGAAGCTTTCTTT. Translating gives CASSIQLTRNTEAFF.

The CDR3 reads CASSTGTVKREQFF. CDR3 in DNA: TGTGCCAGTAGTACCGGGACTGTCAAAAGGGAGCAGTTCTTC. The V and J genes are TRBV19 and TRBJ2-1, with a tentative D call TRBD2 (6 bases). This CDR3 has 14 amino acids. Germline V gives CDR1 LNHDA, CDR2 SQIVND (reference sequence). Trimming stripped 4 bases from V and 10 bases from J, with 17 bases between.

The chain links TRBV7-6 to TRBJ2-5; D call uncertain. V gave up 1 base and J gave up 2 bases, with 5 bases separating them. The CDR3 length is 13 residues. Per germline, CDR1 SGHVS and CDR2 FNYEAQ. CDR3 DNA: TGTGCCAGCAGCTTAGGCGGACAAGAGACCCAGTACTTC. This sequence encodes CASSLGGQETQYF.